This TCR beta chain was documented in a study of cytomegalovirus exposure and HLA in healthy donors. Libraries were prepared by immunoSEQ multiplex PCR; TCRdb keeps only in-frame clonotypes and omits some of them. The table records hundreds of thousands of clones, roughly 90% of them present only once. The CDR3 has 18 residues. Germline-derived CDR1 and CDR2 are SEHNR and FQNEAQ (reference sequence). V was pared by 5 bases and J by 8 bases, with 18 bases of the junction left unmatched. This sequence joins TRBV7-9 and TRBJ2-1, with 10 bases fitting TRBD2. This clonotype was sampled from a woman younger than 35 in good health and CMV-seronegative. Sequences were obtained from PBMCs. The CDR3 loop is CASSPQIFIAGGNDEQFF. CDR3 sequence (DNA): TGTGCCAGCAGCCCACAGATATTTATAGCGGGAGGAAACGATGAGCAGTTCTTC.